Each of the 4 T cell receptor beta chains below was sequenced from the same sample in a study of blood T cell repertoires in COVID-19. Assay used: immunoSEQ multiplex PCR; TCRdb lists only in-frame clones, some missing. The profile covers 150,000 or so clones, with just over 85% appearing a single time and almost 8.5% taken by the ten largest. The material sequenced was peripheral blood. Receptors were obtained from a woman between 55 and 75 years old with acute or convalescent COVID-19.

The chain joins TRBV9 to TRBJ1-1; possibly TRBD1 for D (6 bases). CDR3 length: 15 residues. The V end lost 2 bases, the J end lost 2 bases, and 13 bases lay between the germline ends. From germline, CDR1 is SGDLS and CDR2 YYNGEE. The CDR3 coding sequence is TGTGCCAGCAGCGTTAGAGGACAGACTAACACTGAAGCTTTCTTT. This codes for CASSVRGQTNTEAFF.

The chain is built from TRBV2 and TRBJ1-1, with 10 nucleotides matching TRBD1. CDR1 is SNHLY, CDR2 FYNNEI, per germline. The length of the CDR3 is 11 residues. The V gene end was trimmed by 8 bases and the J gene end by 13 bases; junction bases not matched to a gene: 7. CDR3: CASFGTGDIFF. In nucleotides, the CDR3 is TGTGCCAGCTTTGGGACAGGGGATATTTTCTTT.

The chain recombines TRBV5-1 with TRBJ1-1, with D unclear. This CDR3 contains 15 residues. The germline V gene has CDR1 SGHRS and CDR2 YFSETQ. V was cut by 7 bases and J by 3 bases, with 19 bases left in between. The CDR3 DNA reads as TGCGCCAGCTACTTCGGACTTTTCGGGGACACTGAAGCTTTCTTT. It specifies CASYFGLFGDTEAFF.

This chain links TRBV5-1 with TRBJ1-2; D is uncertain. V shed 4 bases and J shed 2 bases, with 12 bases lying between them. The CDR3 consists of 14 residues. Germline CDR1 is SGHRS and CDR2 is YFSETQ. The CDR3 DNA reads TGCGCCAGCAGCCCCGCGGGAGACAACTATGGCTACACCTTC. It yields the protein CASSPAGDNYGYTF. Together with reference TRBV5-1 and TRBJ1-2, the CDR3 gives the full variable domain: KAGVTQTPRYLIKTRGQQVTLSCSPISGHRSVSWYQQTPGQGLQFLFEYFSETQRNKGNFPGRFSGRQFSNSRSEMNVSTLELGDSALYLCASSPAGDNYGYTFGSGTRLTVV.